These 28 T cell receptor beta chains share one sample of origin, sequenced in a study of molecular identifiers for immune sequencing clone quantification. TCRdb reprocessed the PCR reads with MiXCR, giving one entry per CDR3 protein. The table shows about 640,000 distinct CDR3 sequences, with nearly 20% occurring only once. Sequencing was done on a sample of naive CD8+ T cells from blood, with Jurkat cell RNA spiked in. Subset indicated: FACS-sorted CD8+CD4-CCR7+CD45RA+ naive T cells. The receptors shown here come from a human donor in good health. Some libraries in this study had Jurkat cell RNA spiked in.

The gene calls are TRBV11-2 and TRBJ2-1, with TRBD1 matching over 11 bases. Germline V lookup: CDR1 SGHAT, CDR2 FQNNGV. The CDR3 is 16 amino acids. V dropped 5 bases and J dropped 5; count of bases not matched to a gene: 8. The CDR3 spells CASSLFGQGAHNEQFF. The CDR3 coding sequence is TGTGCCAGCAGCCTATTCGGACAGGGGGCCCACAATGAGCAGTTCTTC.

The J gene is TRBJ2-1, the V gene TRBV11-2; a weak D match, TRBD2 (5 bases). The CDR3 runs to 19 residues. Germline V gene sequence: CDR1 SGHAT, CDR2 FQNNGV. Trimming removed 0 bases from V and 2 bases from J, with 20 bases in between. In DNA form, the CDR3 reads TGTGCCAGCAGCTTAGATATCGTAACGAAGAGAGGGCCCTACAATGAGCAGTTCTTC. Translation: CASSLDIVTKRGPYNEQFF.

This clonotype has at least ten counts. This rearrangement joins TRBV27 to TRBJ2-1; tentatively, D is TRBD2 (6 bases). There are 14 residues in the CDR3. Deletions cut 3 bases from V and 6 bases from J, with 12 bases between. Germline V gives CDR1 MNHEY, CDR2 SMNVEV (reference sequence). CDR3 DNA sequence: TGTGCCAGCAGTTTCCAGACCGGGGGCAATGAGCAGTTCTTC. Encoded protein: CASSFQTGGNEQFF.

V usage is TRBV7-2 and J usage is TRBJ2-2; D uncertain. Germline V gene data show CDR1 as SGHTA and CDR2 as FQGNSA. The CDR3 sequence is 12 residues long. V lost 8 bases and J lost 4, with 8 bases in between. CDR3: CASGPITGELFF. CDR3 nucleotide sequence: TGTGCCAGCGGCCCGATCACCGGGGAGCTGTTTTTT.

As to this clonotype: This may arise from a read error, as a much more abundant clone is one base away. The rearrangement links TRBV12-3 or TRBV12-4 to TRBJ1-4; no definite D call. The CDR3 is 14 residues long. The CDR3 DNA sequence: TGTGCCAGCAGAGGTCCTGCAACTAATGAAGAACTGTTTTTT. Translated: CASRGPATNEELFF.

Remarks on this clonotype: This may be a read error: a much more frequent sequence differs by one nucleotide. The chain recombines TRBV7-9 with TRBJ1-4; D ambiguous. Germline-derived CDR1 and CDR2 are SEHNR and FQNEAQ (reference sequence). The V end lost 5 bases, the J end lost 12 bases, and 22 bases lay between the germline ends. The CDR3 covers 15 residues. The CDR3 DNA is TGTGCCAGCAGCGCTTTTCGGAGGTGGAGTACAGAACTGTTTTTT. Translation gives CASSAFRRWSTELFF.

The sample holds a few counts of this clonotype. J is TRBJ2-1 and V is TRBV7-9; D might be TRBD1 (5 bases). Germline V CDR1 and CDR2: SEHNR, FQNEAQ (reference sequence). The V gene lost 5 bases and the J gene lost 9 bases, with 14 bases spanning the gap. The CDR3 is made up of 13 amino acids. DNA of the CDR3: TGTGCCAGCAGCGTACAAGGGGCCACTGAGCAGTTCTTC. It is translated as CASSVQGATEQFF.

This clonotype has a count of ten or more. The chain carries TRBV12-3 or TRBV12-4 and TRBJ1-4; 7 nucleotides line up with TRBD1. The trim removed 6 bases at V and 7 bases at J, leaving 5 bases unmatched. The CDR3 is made up of 13 amino acids. CDR3 in amino acids: CASSYRGGEKLFF. The CDR3, as DNA: TGTGCCAGCAGCTACAGGGGTGGTGAAAAACTGTTTTTT.

This sequence joins TRBV10-3 and TRBJ2-3; tentatively, D is TRBD1 (5 bases). This CDR3 region has 15 residues. The germline V gene has CDR1 ENHRY and CDR2 SYGVKD. V lost 5 bases and J lost 0, with 12 bases in between. The CDR3 loop reads CAISTDSGSTDTQYF. The CDR3 coding sequence is TGTGCCATCAGTACAGACAGTGGAAGCACAGATACGCAGTATTTT.

This clonotype was detected many times. The rearrangement joins TRBV28 to TRBJ2-3; D tentatively reads TRBD1 or TRBD2 (7 bases each). Germline lookup yields CDR1 MDHEN and CDR2 SYDVKM. This CDR3 comprises 18 residues. V lost 5 bases and J lost 2, with 23 bases in between. The CDR3 protein is CASSQGGRGTPFTDTQYF. The CDR3 nucleotides are TGTGCCAGCAGTCAGGGGGGGCGGGGGACACCATTCACAGATACGCAGTATTTT.

The chain recombines TRBV6-2 or TRBV6-3 with TRBJ2-7, with unresolved D. V lost 7 bases and J lost 1, with 11 bases in between. The CDR3 runs to 13 residues. Germline CDR1 reads MNHEY; CDR2 reads SVGEGT. The CDR3 DNA sequence: TGTGCCAGCACTGGCCTCATTTCCTACGAGCAGTACTTC. Its protein product is CASTGLISYEQYF.

The genes are TRBV11-2 and TRBJ2-5; perhaps D is TRBD1 or TRBD2 (6 bases each). The CDR3 totals 16 residues. Germline V gives CDR1 SGHAT, CDR2 FQNNGV. V was clipped by 1 base and J by 5 bases, with 17 bases between them. The CDR3 reads CASSLVFGGRRETQYF. The CDR3 nucleotides read TGTGCCAGCAGCTTAGTGTTCGGGGGCAGGCGGGAGACCCAGTACTTC.

This clonotype was seen many times. The chain is built from TRBV28 and TRBJ1-5; D possibly corresponds to TRBD1 (6 bases). The germline CDR1 and CDR2 sequences are MDHEN and SYDVKM. With 3 bases removed from V and 4 bases from J, the gap between germline ends came to 13 bases. This CDR3 has 15 residues. The CDR3 sequence is CASSFGGPPNQPQHF. The CDR3 DNA is TGTGCCAGCAGTTTTGGGGGGCCTCCGAATCAGCCCCAGCATTTT.

There are many counts of this clonotype. The CDR3 here is CASSPTPGDKQYF. In nucleotides, the CDR3 is TGTGCCAGCAGCCCCACCCCGGGGGACAAGCAGTATTTT. The chain carries TRBV9 and TRBJ2-3; D is tentatively TRBD1 or TRBD2 (6 bases each). Looked up from germline, CDR1 is SGDLS and CDR2 is YYNGEE. CDR3 length: 13 residues. V lost 4 bases and J lost 11, with 17 bases in between.

This clonotype was seen ten or more times. V and J are TRBV20-1 and TRBJ1-5; D unclear. CDR3 length: 14 residues. CDR1 DFQATT and CDR2 SNEGSKA come from the germline V gene (reference sequence). Trimming left V 0 bases short and J 6 bases short, with 12 bases between. CDR3 sequence reads: CSARDQGYGQPQHF. In DNA, the CDR3 is TGCAGTGCTAGAGATCAAGGTTACGGTCAGCCCCAGCATTTT.

This chain uses TRBV6-2 or TRBV6-3 with TRBJ2-7, with D tentatively TRBD2 (6 bases). This CDR3 contains 15 residues. V shed 2 bases and J shed 1 base, with 12 bases lying between them. Germline V CDR1 and CDR2: MNHEY, SVGEGT. CDR3 sequence: CASSYTAGQSYEQYF. For the CDR3, the DNA is TGTGCCAGCAGTTACACCGCGGGGCAGTCCTACGAGCAGTACTTC.

The CDR3 reads CAWNLGQGRQPQHF. CDR3 in DNA: TGTGCCTGGAACCTCGGACAGGGCAGGCAGCCCCAGCATTTT. The chain combines TRBV30 with TRBJ1-5, with 8 positions matching TRBD1. V lost 4 bases, J lost 7 bases, and 9 bases stayed unmatched. This CDR3 comprises 14 residues. Germline V gene data show CDR1 as GTSNPN and CDR2 as SVGIG (reference sequence).

Many counts were recorded for this clonotype. The rearrangement uses TRBV5-1 and TRBJ1-1; the D is unclear. Germline CDR1 is SGHRS and CDR2 is YFSETQ. This CDR3 contains 14 residues. V was shortened by 0 bases and J by 0 bases, with 6 bases between the two germline ends. CDR3 in DNA: TGCGCCAGCAGCTTGGACCCCCTGAACACTGAAGCTTTCTTT. Encoded protein: CASSLDPLNTEAFF. Variable domain in full (rest from reference TRBV5-1 and TRBJ1-1): KAGVTQTPRYLIKTRGQQVTLSCSPISGHRSVSWYQQTPGQGLQFLFEYFSETQRNKGNFPGRFSGRQFSNSRSEMNVSTLELGDSALYLCASSLDPLNTEAFFGQGTRLTVV.

The table lists this clonotype with many counts. The gene calls are TRBV6-2 or TRBV6-3 and TRBJ1-1; no definite D call. CDR3 length: 13 residues. Germline assignment: CDR1 MNHEY and CDR2 SVGEGT. V was pared by 2 bases and J by 1 base, with 5 bases between. The CDR3 DNA reads as TGTGCCAGCAGTTACGGAGAGAACACTGAAGCTTTCTTT. This sequence encodes CASSYGENTEAFF.

The sample holds many counts of this clonotype. The CDR3 DNA reads TGCGCCAGCAGCTCCGGCGAGGGGAACTACAATGAGCAGTTCTTC. Translating gives CASSSGEGNYNEQFF. The chain links TRBV5-1 to TRBJ2-1; D might be TRBD1 or TRBD2, each matching 5 bases. The germline V gene encodes CDR1 SGHRS and CDR2 YFSETQ. The V end was cut by 3 bases, the J end by 3 bases, with 13 bases between. This CDR3 is 15 amino acids long.

This clonotype was counted only a few times. One end of the junction fails to match germline, which may point to a read error. The chain couples TRBV18 to TRBJ1-1; D unresolved. The germline V gene has CDR1 KGHSH and CDR2 LQKENI. The CDR3 consists of 12 residues. The CDR3 coding sequence is TGTGCCGGCTCACCTTTGAACACTGAAGCTTTCTTT. Residues: CAGSPLNTEAFF.

The sample holds a few counts of this clonotype. The chain joins TRBV5-6 to TRBJ1-2; the D gene is possibly TRBD1 (6 bases). V was cut by 4 bases and J by 7 bases, with 20 bases left in between. Germline V gene data show CDR1 as SGHDT and CDR2 as YYEEEE. The CDR3 covers 15 residues. The CDR3 DNA reads TGTGCCAGCAGCCTCGTCGGGCAGGGAGGGGGTGGCTACACCTTC. This codes for CASSLVGQGGGGYTF.

The table lists this clonotype with many counts. A read error may produce the germline difference seen at one junction end. The chain is built from TRBV12-3 or TRBV12-4 and TRBJ2-1; 7 bases align to TRBD2. The CDR3 runs 14 residues. CDR3 region: CASSWTSDYDEQFF. CDR3 nucleotide sequence: TGTGCCAGCAGCTGGACTAGTGACTACGATGAGCAGTTCTTC.

This clonotype has a count of ten or more. V gene TRBV27 combines with J gene TRBJ2-6; no clear D gene. This CDR3 region has 16 residues. Trimming took off 5 bases at V and 0 bases at J, with 11 bases between the two ends. The germline CDR1 and CDR2 sequences are MNHEY and SMNVEV (reference sequence). The chain's CDR3 is CASSVVGVSGANVLTF. The DNA for the CDR3 is TGTGCCAGCAGTGTAGTTGGAGTCTCTGGGGCCAACGTCCTGACTTTC.

This clonotype was seen a handful of times. This chain joins TRBV13 and TRBJ1-5; D call uncertain. Germline loops: CDR1 PRHDT, CDR2 FYEKMQ (reference sequence). The CDR3 has 14 amino acids. Trimming left V 5 bases short and J 2 bases short, with 10 bases between. CDR3: CASSGPGGNQPQHF. CDR3 in DNA: TGTGCCAGCAGCGGCCCTGGGGGCAATCAGCCCCAGCATTTT.

The chain employs TRBV7-9 and TRBJ2-2, with 8 bases fitting TRBD1. J gave up 2 bases and V 5 bases, and 10 bases lay outside the gene matches. The CDR3 runs 17 residues. Germline lookup yields CDR1 SEHNR and CDR2 FQNEAQ (reference sequence). Written as DNA, the CDR3 is TGTGCCAGCAGCGGCATCTCGACAGGGGTAAACACCGGGGAGCTGTTTTTT. Protein sequence: CASSGISTGVNTGELFF.

At least ten counts were recorded for this clonotype. The chain combines TRBV6-2 or TRBV6-3 with TRBJ1-5; 8 nucleotides agree with TRBD1. CDR3 length: 19 amino acids. The V segment lost 6 bases and the J segment 0 bases; nucleotides outside the gene matches: 16. In germline, CDR1 is MNHEY, CDR2 SVGEGT. The CDR3 DNA sequence: TGTGCCAGCAGAACTTTTTCCGGGACAGGATTATATAGCAATCAGCCCCAGCATTTT. Translated: CASRTFSGTGLYSNQPQHF.

This clonotype occurred many times. V is TRBV20-1 and J is TRBJ2-7, with 7 bases fitting TRBD2. V shed 3 bases, J shed 4 bases, and the junction held 9 bases outside the gene matches. Germline loops: CDR1 DFQATT, CDR2 SNEGSKA (reference sequence). This CDR3 contains 14 residues. CDR3 sequence reads: CSARDPSGVYEQYF. CDR3 nucleotide sequence: TGCAGTGCTAGGGACCCGAGCGGGGTATACGAGCAGTACTTC.